A single sample gave rise to the 18 T cell receptor beta chains below, sequenced in a study of regulatory T cells in long-lasting Graves disease. With iRepertoire HTBI primers and Arm-PCR of CDR3 regions, TCR beta libraries were built. MiXCR was run by TCRdb on the multiplex PCR reads, yielding one entry per CDR3 protein. The sample includes 400,000 to 500,000 distinct CDR3 sequences, more than 12% of them seen just once. As to time point: newly diagnosed GD, antithyroid drugs for less than 3 months. RNA from PBMCs was the source of the TCR library. In addition, the sample was reused for a study of T cells in Graves' hyperthyroidism and ophthalmopathy.

Source: peripheral blood mononuclear cells (PBMCs), taken at new diagnosis, from a patient treated with antithyroid drugs. The receptor source for this set is a woman aged 25 to 39 with Graves disease.

The rearrangement uses TRBV25-1 and TRBJ2-1; D ambiguous. V lost 10 bases and J 4 bases, leaving 17 bases between the germline ends. CDR1 and CDR2 (germline): MGHDK, SYGVNS. The CDR3 extends over 14 amino acids. CDR3 DNA sequence: TGTGCCACCTCGGTTCTTAGGGTGTACAATGAGCAGTTCTTC. Translating it yields CATSVLRVYNEQFF.

This clonotype showed up just a few times. The chain has TRBV9 and TRBJ1-6, with D maybe TRBD1 (5 bases). Germline-derived CDR1 and CDR2 are SGDLS and YYNGEE. The CDR3 consists of 12 residues. V shed 2 bases and J shed 9 bases, with 6 bases lying between them. The CDR3 loop reads CASSVGGSPLHF. The DNA for the CDR3 is TGTGCCAGCAGCGTCGGGGGTTCACCCCTCCACTTT.

The chain uses TRBV7-9 and TRBJ2-3; D tentatively fits TRBD1 or TRBD2 (5 bases each). The CDR3 length is 16 residues. Trimming pared 5 bases from V and 0 bases from J, leaving 15 bases between. Germline CDR1 SEHNR, CDR2 FQNEAQ (reference sequence). As DNA, the CDR3 is TGTGCCAGCAGCCCCCCAGACGGGGCTAGCACAGATACGCAGTATTTT. It yields the protein CASSPPDGASTDTQYF.

There are many counts of this clonotype. The V and J genes are TRBV19 and TRBJ2-3, with TRBD2 matching over 8 bases. Trimming took 5 bases from V and 3 from J; bases not matched to a gene: 16. The CDR3 totals 18 residues. CDR1 and CDR2 from the germline V gene are LNHDA and SQIVND (reference sequence). This CDR3 is CASSLPTSVRRATDTQYF. CDR3 coding DNA: TGTGCCAGTAGTTTGCCGACTAGCGTGAGAAGAGCAACAGATACGCAGTATTTT.

The rearrangement uses TRBV4-1 and TRBJ2-3; 10 positions match TRBD1. V lost 1 base, J lost 6 bases, and 4 bases stayed unmatched. The length of the CDR3 is 15 residues. Germline CDR1 reads MGHRA; CDR2 reads YSYEKL. CDR3 region: CASSQGQGAADTQYF. CDR3 nucleotides: TGCGCCAGCAGCCAAGGACAGGGGGCGGCGGATACGCAGTATTTT.

The rearrangement links TRBV6-1 to TRBJ2-7; D may be TRBD2 (5 bases). The CDR3 covers 15 residues. Germline CDR1 and CDR2: MNHNS and SASEGT. Trimming cost V 2 bases and J 3 bases, with 14 bases left between them. CDR3 DNA sequence: TGTGCCAGCAGTGAACTATCTACTAGTCTCTACGAGCAGTACTTC. As protein: CASSELSTSLYEQYF.

This clonotype was seen only a few times. The genes are TRBV5-4 and TRBJ2-5, with 9 bases lining up with TRBD2. Unmatched junction bases numbered 5, after V lost 0 bases and J lost 2 bases. CDR3 length: 16 amino acids. Germline V gene lookup returns CDR1 SGHNT and CDR2 YYREEE (reference sequence). DNA of the CDR3: TGTGCCAGCAGCTTGGACGGCGGGAGGGGACAAGAGACCCAGTACTTC. Amino acid sequence: CASSLDGGRGQETQYF.

This clonotype came up many times. The chain carries TRBV2 and TRBJ2-7, with 13 positions matching TRBD2. Trimming at V came to 7 bases and at J to 5 bases, leaving 5 bases not matched to a gene. The CDR3 extends over 14 amino acids. CDR1 and CDR2 (germline): SNHLY, FYNNEI. The CDR3 coding sequence is TGTGCCAGCAAAGAAACTAGCGGGAGGGACGAGCAGTACTTC. Amino acids: CASKETSGRDEQYF.

The CDR3 DNA follows: TGTGCCAGCAGATTTTATAGCGGGAGCTATGAGCAGTTCTTC. It specifies CASRFYSGSYEQFF. The V call is TRBV6-1, the J call TRBJ2-1, with 9 bases aligning to TRBD2. V lost 6 bases and J lost 8; bases outside the gene matches: 8. The CDR3 contains 14 residues. Germline loops: CDR1 MNHNS, CDR2 SASEGT.

This clonotype came up many times. The chain is built from TRBV29-1 and TRBJ2-5; 10 bases map to TRBD2. Germline CDR1 reads SQVTM; CDR2 reads ANQGSEA. The CDR3 is 13 amino acids. V lost 5 bases, J lost 5 bases, and 5 bases stayed unmatched. This CDR3 is CSVSGRAVETQYF. CDR3 DNA: TGCAGCGTTAGCGGGAGGGCCGTTGAGACCCAGTACTTC.

There are many counts of this clonotype. This chain connects TRBV12-3 or TRBV12-4 to TRBJ2-7; 15 positions agree with TRBD2. V dropped 4 bases and J dropped 12; count of bases not matched to a gene: 13. The CDR3 spans 16 residues. CDR3 sequence (DNA): TGTGCCAGCAGTTCCACTAGGACTAGCGGGAGGGCCAAAGCGTACTTC. As protein: CASSSTRTSGRAKAYF.

The sample holds many counts of this clonotype. The chain joins TRBV29-1 to TRBJ2-7; the match to TRBD2 covers 16 bases. CDR3 length equals 17 residues. With 5 bases clipped from V and 3 bases from J, the junction kept 10 bases outside the gene matches. Germline values: CDR1 SQVTM, CDR2 ANQGSEA. DNA for the CDR3: TGCAGCGTTCTAGTGTGGGGACTAGCGGGAGGGTTCTACGAGCAGTACTTC. Its translation: CSVLVWGLAGGFYEQYF.

This clonotype was detected many times. The rearrangement links TRBV3-1 to TRBJ2-3; TRBD2 matches at 8 bases. The CDR3 length is 15 residues. Per the germline V gene, CDR1 is LGHDT and CDR2 is YNNKEL (reference sequence). V lost 1 base and J lost 4; bases outside the gene matches: 4. The CDR3, as DNA: TGTGCCAGCAGCCAAGGGACTAGCACTTCAGATACGCAGTATTTT. Its translation is CASSQGTSTSDTQYF.

This clonotype is a singleton in its sample. A much larger clone lies one base from this, so it may be a read error. V and J are TRBV20-1 and TRBJ1-5, with 9 bases aligning to TRBD1. The CDR3 is made up of 15 amino acids. CDR1 and CDR2 from the germline V gene are DFQATT and SNEGSKA (reference sequence). The CDR3 nucleotides read TGCAGTACTAGCGGTGCAGGACAGGGGTCTCAGCCCCAGCATTTT. Its translation is CSTSGAGQGSQPQHF.

Note on this clonotype: A much more abundant neighbour one base away suggests this may be a read error. The J gene is TRBJ1-2, the V gene TRBV28, with 7 bases matching TRBD1. Germline V CDR1 and CDR2: MDHEN, SYDVKM. This CDR3 spans 13 amino acids. The chain's CDR3 is CASSANRGYSYTF. The CDR3 DNA reads TGTGCCAGCAGTGCAAACAGGGGCTATAGCTACACCTTC.

Only a few counts were recorded for this clonotype. One junction end disagrees with the germline gene, perhaps due to a read error. The chain combines TRBV30 with TRBJ1-2; TRBD1 agrees at 9 bases. The CDR3 has 11 amino acids. In germline, CDR1 is GTSNPN, CDR2 SVGIG (reference sequence). CDR3 nucleotide sequence: TGTGCCTTACAGGGGGCCGATGGCTACGCCTTC. This gives the protein CALQGADGYAF.

This clonotype has more than one count but fewer than ten. The rearrangement joins TRBV15 to TRBJ1-5; D uncertain. This CDR3 has 14 amino acids. Trimming shortened V by 1 base and J by 3 bases, and 7 bases separated the two germline ends. In germline, CDR1 is LNHNV, CDR2 YYDKDF (reference sequence). This chain's CDR3 is CATSRVSYNQPQHF. The CDR3 nucleotides are TGTGCCACCAGCAGAGTTAGTTACAATCAGCCCCAGCATTTT. Variable domain in full (rest from reference TRBV15 and TRBJ1-5): DAMVIQNPRYQVTQFGKPVTLSCSQTLNHNVMYWYQQKSSQAPKLLFHYYDKDFNNEADTPDNFQSRRPNTSFCFLDIRSPGLGDTAMYLCATSRVSYNQPQHFGDGTRLSIL.

This clonotype was found many times. The chain has TRBV5-1 and TRBJ2-1; the match to TRBD2 covers 8 bases. Looked up from germline, CDR1 is SGHRS and CDR2 is YFSETQ. The CDR3 is 12 amino acids. The V segment lost 9 bases and the J segment 7 bases; nucleotides outside the gene matches: 6. The CDR3 here is CATGLAWNEQFF. The CDR3 nucleotides are TGCGCCACCGGACTAGCTTGGAATGAGCAGTTCTTC.